A selection of T cell receptor beta chains follows, all from one sample in a study of shared T cell receptors in the human thymus. Sequencing used immunoSEQ multiplex PCR; TCRdb keeps in-frame clones, though not all of them. The data hold about 660,000 clones, with more than 70% observed a single time. A further study also used this sample, focusing on human thymus T cells.

Material for sequencing was thymocytes. These receptors all stem from a boy under three years old with a congenital heart defect. Both conserved end residues are part of each CDR3. Fields, in order: D gene, J gene, CDR3 length, clone size, V gene, CDR3 protein. A D gene is named only where the DNA matches it firmly. Some rows have no size entry. The others give once, few or many, or a class for an expanded clone.

.	TRBJ2-3	14	once	TRBV28	CASSLRGGADTQYF
.	TRBJ2-1	13	.	TRBV5-1	CASSKIDNNEQFF
TRBD1	TRBJ1-5	15	few	TRBV11-2	CASSSGTGQNQPQHF
TRBD2	TRBJ2-7	14	few	TRBV28	CASRGRGSSYEQYF
.	TRBJ1-4	15	.	TRBV6-6	CASSYSLRGLEKLFF
.	TRBJ2-4	16	.	TRBV6-6	CASSYAGGLKEDIQYF
.	TRBJ1-3	15	.	TRBV28	CASTPLGADGNTIYF
.	TRBJ2-5	14	.	TRBV6-5	CASSYLDSQETQYF
.	TRBJ2-1	17	once	TRBV10-3	CAIRRSSPTSSYNEQFF
TRBD1	TRBJ2-5	16	.	TRBV15	CATSRERGTGGKTQYF
TRBD2	TRBJ2-1	14	.	TRBV18	CASSLSGSSYEQFF
.	TRBJ2-7	15	.	TRBV27	CASSSSRDWVYEQYF
TRBD1	TRBJ1-4	15	.	TRBV7-2	CASSNRQGRDEKLFF
TRBD1	TRBJ2-3	15	once	TRBV9	CASSAPDRTPDTQYF
.	TRBJ1-6	19	.	TRBV15	CATSRDRPPRVAPDSPLHF
.	TRBJ2-1	12	.	TRBV28	CASSHGWRYRFF
TRBD1	TRBJ1-6	15	.	TRBV9	CASSPRDRGNSPLHF